The 27 T cell receptor beta chains in this list originate from one sample, sequenced in a study of shared clonotypes between healthy human individuals. The assay was immunoSEQ multiplex PCR, and TCRdb's table has in-frame clones only and misses some. The table records approximately 2.5 million clones, roughly 93% of them present only once. Material: naive CD4+ T cells from PBMCs. Subset noted: CD45RA+ positively selected. The source of these receptors is a man between 18 and 35 years old in good health. Some clones in this sample may be carry-over from other donors' samples.

The chain couples TRBV11-2 to TRBJ2-5; D is possibly TRBD1 (5 bases). CDR3 length: 17 residues. Germline assignment: CDR1 SGHAT and CDR2 FQNNGV. Trimming removed 5 bases at V and 0 bases at J, with 19 bases between. The CDR3 DNA reads TGTGCCAGCAGCCTCCGAACTGCCCAGGGATACCAAGAGACCCAGTACTTC. It specifies CASSLRTAQGYQETQYF.

The V and J genes are TRBV7-3 and TRBJ2-1; 7 bases map to TRBD2. CDR3 length: 16 amino acids. Germline V gene sequence: CDR1 SGHTA, CDR2 FQGTGA. Germline trimming cut 4 bases from V and 2 bases from J; bases unmatched to any gene: 8. The CDR3 protein is CASSSQGAGAYNEQFF. CDR3 DNA sequence: TGTGCCAGCAGCTCTCAAGGGGCGGGGGCCTACAATGAGCAGTTCTTC.

V gene TRBV28 combines with J gene TRBJ2-7; 8 bases align to TRBD1. After removal of 4 bases from V and 0 bases from J, the junction contained 2 bases not matched to a gene. CDR3 length equals 14 residues. Germline V CDR1 and CDR2: MDHEN, SYDVKM. CDR3 DNA sequence: TGTGCCAGCAGTTGGGACAGGTACTCCTACGAGCAGTACTTC. This codes for CASSWDRYSYEQYF.

The V call is TRBV19, the J call TRBJ2-3, with a weak D call TRBD2 (5 bases). The CDR3 loop spans 14 amino acids. Germline V gives CDR1 LNHDA, CDR2 SQIVND (reference sequence). Trimming stripped 5 bases from V and 0 bases from J, with 9 bases between. The CDR3 spells CASSFRTSTDTQYF. CDR3 DNA sequence: TGTGCCAGTAGTTTTCGGACTAGCACAGATACGCAGTATTTT.

The chain recombines TRBV5-8 with TRBJ2-1; 14 positions agree with TRBD2. V dropped 4 bases and J dropped 7; count of bases not matched to a gene: 10. The CDR3 is 17 residues long. Germline CDR1 is SGHTS and CDR2 is YDEGEE. Here the CDR3 reads CASSPGTSGSFYNEQFF. In DNA form, the CDR3 reads TGTGCCAGCAGCCCCGGGACTAGCGGGAGCTTTTATAATGAGCAGTTCTTC.

Comment on this clone: Other DNA sequences in the same sample also yield this CDR3. As DNA, the CDR3 is TGTGCCAGTAGTACCGGGGGGCTGGGGGAAAAACTGTTTTTT. It encodes CASSTGGLGEKLFF. J is TRBJ1-4 and V is TRBV19, with D possibly TRBD1 on 6 matching bases. From germline, CDR1 is LNHDA and CDR2 SQIVND (reference sequence). V was cut by 4 bases and J by 8 bases, with 14 bases left in between. This CDR3 spans 14 amino acids.

This chain connects TRBV2 to TRBJ2-7; TRBD2 matches 7 bases. Germline assignment: CDR1 SNHLY and CDR2 FYNNEI. This CDR3 region has 13 residues. The junction had 11 bases not matched to a gene; V was cut back by 8 bases and J by 7 bases. The CDR3 spells CASEAGPSGEQYF. In DNA, the CDR3 is TGTGCCAGCGAAGCGGGGCCTTCCGGAGAGCAGTACTTC. Variable domain in full (rest from reference TRBV2 and TRBJ2-7): EPEVTQTPSHQVTQMGQEVILRCVPISNHLYFYWYRQILGQKVEFLVSFYNNEISEKSEIFDDQFSVERPDGSNFTLKIRSTKLEDSAMYFCASEAGPSGEQYFGPGTRLTVT.

A few counts support this clone. The rearrangement joins TRBV5-1 to TRBJ1-1; D unresolved. Trimming shortened V by 4 bases and J by 4 bases, and 11 bases separated the two germline ends. The CDR3 has 13 residues. The germline V gene encodes CDR1 SGHRS and CDR2 YFSETQ. The CDR3 DNA reads as TGCGCCAGCAGCCTTTCAGAGAGCACTGAAGCTTTCTTT. This translates into CASSLSESTEAFF.

As for this clone: At one boundary the junction diverges from the germline segment, which might be a read error. The chain carries TRBV18 and TRBJ2-1; D is perhaps TRBD2 (5 bases). The CDR3 has 15 residues. CDR1 is KGHSH, CDR2 LQKENI, per germline. The CDR3 spells CASSPRLVSDREELF. The CDR3 nucleotides are TGTGCCAGCTCACCTCGGTTAGTATCGGACCGGGAAGAACTCTTC. The full variable domain, completed using reference TRBV18 and TRBJ2-1, is NAGVMQNPRHLVRRRGQEARLRCSPMKGHSHVYWYRQLPEEGLKFMVYLQKENIIDESGMPKERFSAEFPKEGPSILRIQQVVRGDSAAYFCASSPRLVSDREELFGPGTRLTVL.

The chain is built from TRBV18 and TRBJ2-5; 13 nucleotides align to TRBD2. The V and J ends lost 3 bases and 9 bases, in that order; junction bases with no gene match: 10. Germline assignment: CDR1 KGHSH and CDR2 LQKENI. The CDR3 has 16 residues. The chain's CDR3 is CASSPRTSGGALAQYF. In nucleotides, the CDR3 is TGTGCCAGCTCACCGAGAACTAGCGGGGGGGCTCTGGCCCAGTACTTC.

On this clone: This sample includes further DNA sequences coding for the same CDR3. V is TRBV7-9 and J is TRBJ1-4; 8 bases align to TRBD1. V trimming: 3 bases; J trimming: 7 bases; junction bases outside the gene matches: 4. Germline V gene sequence: CDR1 SEHNR, CDR2 FQNEAQ (reference sequence). CDR3 length: 14 amino acids. DNA of the CDR3: TGTGCCAGCAGCTTGGGACAGGCGTTTGAAAAACTGTTTTTT. Translation gives CASSLGQAFEKLFF.

The CDR3 nucleotides are TGTGCCATCAGTGTCGAGTCTAGCCCCACAGATACGCAGTATTTT. It encodes CAISVESSPTDTQYF. This sequence joins TRBV10-3 and TRBJ2-3; maybe TRBD2 (5 bases). The CDR3 is 15 amino acids. Germline CDR1 reads ENHRY; CDR2 reads SYGVKD. The germline V and J ends were trimmed by 4 bases and 2 bases, with 13 bases remaining between them.

The rearrangement uses TRBV10-3 and TRBJ2-7; TRBD1 aligns across 9 bases. The CDR3 totals 14 residues. The V and J ends lost 5 bases and 5 bases, in that order; junction bases with no gene match: 7. The germline CDR1 and CDR2 sequences are ENHRY and SYGVKD. The CDR3 bases are TGTGCCATCAGTACACAGGGGGCGTTCAACGAGCAGTACTTC. It translates to CAISTQGAFNEQYF.

This chain joins TRBV14 and TRBJ2-5; 7 bases agree with TRBD1. The V segment lost 5 bases and the J segment 5 bases; nucleotides outside the gene matches: 11. Germline V gene sequence: CDR1 SGHDN, CDR2 FVKESK. The CDR3 covers 15 residues. The CDR3 DNA reads as TGTGCCAGCAGCAAACAATCGACAGGGACCGAGACCCAGTACTTC. The encoded protein is CASSKQSTGTETQYF. The full variable domain, completed using reference TRBV14 and TRBJ2-5, is EAGVTQFPSHSVIEKGQTVTLRCDPISGHDNLYWYRRVMGKEIKFLLHFVKESKQDESGMPNNRFLAERTGGTYSTLKVQPAELEDSGVYFCASSKQSTGTETQYFGPGTRLLVL.

The chain carries TRBV19 and TRBJ2-2, with 9 bases matching TRBD1. Losses at the gene ends were 1 base for V and 4 bases for J; bases not matched to a gene: 10. The length of the CDR3 is 18 residues. Germline V gene lookup returns CDR1 LNHDA and CDR2 SQIVND (reference sequence). The CDR3 DNA is TGTGCCAGTAGTATAGGCGCTTACAGGGGGCAGGGCACCGGGGAGCTGTTTTTT. It codes for CASSIGAYRGQGTGELFF.

The rearrangement uses TRBV28 and TRBJ1-3, with D hard to call. The V gene's germline CDR1 is MDHEN and CDR2 SYDVKM. This CDR3 has 16 amino acids. Trimming stripped 7 bases from V and 3 bases from J, with 19 bases between. The CDR3, as DNA: TGTGCCAGCATCCCCCCCCTTGGGAGCTTTGGAAACACCATATATTTT. Its translation: CASIPPLGSFGNTIYF.

This clone was seen once. CDR3 sequence (DNA): TGTGCCAGCAGCTCCCTCCGGGACAGGGGCGCTGAAGCTTTCTTT. Its translation: CASSSLRDRGAEAFF. The chain combines TRBV7-9 with TRBJ1-1, with 10 bases matching TRBD1. The CDR3 is made up of 15 amino acids. Germline-derived CDR1 and CDR2 are SEHNR and FQNEAQ (reference sequence). Trimming at V came to 4 bases and at J to 6 bases, leaving 8 bases not matched to a gene.

J is TRBJ1-1 and V is TRBV29-1; D gene uncertain. CDR1 is SQVTM, CDR2 ANQGSEA, per germline. V was shortened by 4 bases and J by 3 bases, with 21 bases between the two germline ends. This CDR3 has 16 residues. The CDR3 loop reads CSVGGVGFNGDTEAFF. DNA for the CDR3: TGCAGCGTTGGGGGTGTGGGTTTCAATGGGGACACTGAAGCTTTCTTT.

The CDR3 DNA sequence: TGTGCCAGCAGCTCTCAGTTAGCGGGAGGAACCTCGGAGCAGTTCTTC. It specifies CASSSQLAGGTSEQFF. This chain links TRBV7-7 with TRBJ2-1; 10 bases align to TRBD2. This CDR3 is 16 amino acids long. Germline V gene sequence: CDR1 SSHAT, CDR2 FNYEAQ (reference sequence). V lost 4 bases, J lost 10 bases, and 13 bases stayed unmatched.

As regards this clone: At the DNA level, this CDR3 is encoded by other sequences in the same sample as well. In DNA form, the CDR3 reads TGTGCCAGCAGCCCGGGACTAGCGGGAGTTGAGCAGTACTTC. This translates into CASSPGLAGVEQYF. The chain employs TRBV5-4 and TRBJ2-7; 14 bases fit TRBD2. Germline assignment: CDR1 SGHNT and CDR2 YYREEE (reference sequence). The ends lost 4 bases at V and 7 bases at J; junction bases unmatched: 4. This CDR3 contains 14 residues.

The gene calls are TRBV7-9 and TRBJ2-7, with D tentatively TRBD1 (6 bases). The germline V gene encodes CDR1 SEHNR and CDR2 FQNEAQ (reference sequence). Trimming removed 6 bases at V and 0 bases at J, with 15 bases between. CDR3 length: 15 residues. The CDR3 loop reads CASSPTGTNSYEQYF. In DNA, the CDR3 is TGTGCCAGCAGTCCCACAGGGACGAACTCCTACGAGCAGTACTTC.

The DNA of the CDR3 is TGTGCCAGCGTGTGGGTGGCGGGAACCTACGAGCAGTACTTC. The encoded protein is CASVWVAGTYEQYF. The chain recombines TRBV2 with TRBJ2-7; D may be TRBD2 (6 bases). Between the trimmed V and J ends, which lost 8 bases and 2 bases, there was a span of 16 bases. There are 14 residues in the CDR3. CDR1 and CDR2 from the germline V gene are SNHLY and FYNNEI.

V usage is TRBV6-5 and J usage is TRBJ2-7; TRBD2 agrees at 8 bases. Trimming cost V 2 bases and J 5 bases; bases outside gene matches: 11. The CDR3 spans 16 residues. In germline, CDR1 is MNHEY, CDR2 SVGAGI. The CDR3 nucleotides read TGTGCCAGCAGTTACCGAGCCGGGAGACTAGCGAACGAGCAGTACTTC. Protein sequence: CASSYRAGRLANEQYF.

This chain joins TRBV5-1 and TRBJ1-1; possible D gene TRBD1, 5 bases. Germline lookup yields CDR1 SGHRS and CDR2 YFSETQ. This CDR3 has 18 residues. V dropped 2 bases and J dropped 8 bases, with 28 bases sitting between them. Here the CDR3 DNA reads TGCGCCAGCAGCTTCACACAACCGACCGGGACGTCGGCAGGGGAAGCTTTCTTT. Translated: CASSFTQPTGTSAGEAFF.

The J gene is TRBJ2-5, the V gene TRBV10-1; D is possibly TRBD1 (6 bases). The germline V gene encodes CDR1 WNHNN and CDR2 SYGVQD (reference sequence). Trimming pared 6 bases from V and 5 bases from J, leaving 13 bases between. The CDR3 runs to 13 residues. CDR3 in amino acids: CASSAQGRETQYF. In nucleotides, the CDR3 is TGCGCCAGCAGCGCACAGGGTCGGGAGACCCAGTACTTC.

The chain links TRBV28 to TRBJ2-4; TRBD1 matches 10 bases. The V segment lost 7 bases and the J segment 0 bases; nucleotides outside the gene matches: 15. This CDR3 has 19 amino acids. Germline CDR1 is MDHEN and CDR2 is SYDVKM. CDR3 sequence (DNA): TGTGCCAGCAATTCACGGGACAGGGGCGATTTTCTAGCCAAAAACATTCAGTACTTC. Its protein is CASNSRDRGDFLAKNIQYF.

The J gene is TRBJ1-4, the V gene TRBV5-1; tentatively, D is TRBD1 (6 bases). The CDR3 totals 14 residues. CDR1 and CDR2 (germline): SGHRS, YFSETQ. Between the trimmed V and J ends, which lost 7 bases and 2 bases, there was a span of 12 bases. CDR3 sequence: CASGRGGTNEKLFF. The CDR3 DNA sequence: TGCGCCAGCGGACGAGGGGGGACTAATGAAAAACTGTTTTTT.